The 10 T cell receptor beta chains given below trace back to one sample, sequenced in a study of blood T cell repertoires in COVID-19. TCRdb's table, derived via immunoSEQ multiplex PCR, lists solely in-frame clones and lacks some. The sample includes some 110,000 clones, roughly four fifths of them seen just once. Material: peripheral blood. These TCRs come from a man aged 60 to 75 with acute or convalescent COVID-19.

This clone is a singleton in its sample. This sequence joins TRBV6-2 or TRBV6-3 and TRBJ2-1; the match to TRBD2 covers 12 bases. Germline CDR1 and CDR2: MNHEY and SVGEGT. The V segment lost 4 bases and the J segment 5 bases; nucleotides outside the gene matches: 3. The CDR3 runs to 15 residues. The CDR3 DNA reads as TGTGCCAGCAGTTTACTAGCGGGAGGTAACAATGAGCAGTTCTTC. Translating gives CASSLLAGGNNEQFF.

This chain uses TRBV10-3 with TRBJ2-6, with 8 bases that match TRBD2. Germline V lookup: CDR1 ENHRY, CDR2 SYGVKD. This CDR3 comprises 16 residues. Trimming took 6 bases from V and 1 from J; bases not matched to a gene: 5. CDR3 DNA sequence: TGTGCCATCAGGACAGCGGGAGCGTCTGGGGCCAACGTCCTGACTTTC. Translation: CAIRTAGASGANVLTF.

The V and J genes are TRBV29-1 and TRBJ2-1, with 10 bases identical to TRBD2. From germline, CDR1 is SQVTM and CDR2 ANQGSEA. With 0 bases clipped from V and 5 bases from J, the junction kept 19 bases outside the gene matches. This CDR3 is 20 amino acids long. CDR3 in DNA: TGCAGCGTTGAAGATCAGTTTCGGAGCGGGAGGGCCGGTAGGGACAATGAGCAGTTCTTC. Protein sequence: CSVEDQFRSGRAGRDNEQFF.

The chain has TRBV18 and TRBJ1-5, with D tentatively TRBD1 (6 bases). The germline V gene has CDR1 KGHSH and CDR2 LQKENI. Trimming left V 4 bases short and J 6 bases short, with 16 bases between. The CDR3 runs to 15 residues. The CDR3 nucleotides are TGTGCCAGCTCACAAGGCAGGGGAGAAGGTCAGCCCCAGCATTTT. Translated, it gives CASSQGRGEGQPQHF.

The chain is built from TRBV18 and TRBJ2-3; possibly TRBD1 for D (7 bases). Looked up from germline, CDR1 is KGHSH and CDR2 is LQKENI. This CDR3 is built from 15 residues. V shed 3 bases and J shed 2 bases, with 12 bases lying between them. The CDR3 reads CASSPQGGSTDTQYF. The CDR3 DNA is TGTGCCAGCTCACCTCAGGGGGGATCCACAGATACGCAGTATTTT.

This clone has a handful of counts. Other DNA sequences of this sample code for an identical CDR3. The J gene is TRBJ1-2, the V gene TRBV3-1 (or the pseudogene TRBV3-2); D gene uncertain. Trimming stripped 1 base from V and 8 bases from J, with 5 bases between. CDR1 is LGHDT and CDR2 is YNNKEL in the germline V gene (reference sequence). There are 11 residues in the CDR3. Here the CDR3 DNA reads TGTGCCAGCAGCCAAGGCGAGGGCTACACCTTC. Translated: CASSQGEGYTF.

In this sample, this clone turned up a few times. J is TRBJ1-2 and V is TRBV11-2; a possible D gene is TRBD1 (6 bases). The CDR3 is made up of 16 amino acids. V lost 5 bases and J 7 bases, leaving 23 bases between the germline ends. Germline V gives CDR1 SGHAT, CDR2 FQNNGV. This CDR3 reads CASSPFPGVGAGGYTF. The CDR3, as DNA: TGTGCCAGCAGCCCCTTTCCCGGAGTGGGGGCTGGTGGCTACACCTTC.

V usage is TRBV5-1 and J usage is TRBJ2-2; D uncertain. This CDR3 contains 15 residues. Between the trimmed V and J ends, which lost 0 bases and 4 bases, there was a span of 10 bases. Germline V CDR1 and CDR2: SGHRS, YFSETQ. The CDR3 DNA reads TGCGCCAGCAGCTTGGTTCTGAGGAGCACCGGGGAGCTGTTTTTT. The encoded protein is CASSLVLRSTGELFF.

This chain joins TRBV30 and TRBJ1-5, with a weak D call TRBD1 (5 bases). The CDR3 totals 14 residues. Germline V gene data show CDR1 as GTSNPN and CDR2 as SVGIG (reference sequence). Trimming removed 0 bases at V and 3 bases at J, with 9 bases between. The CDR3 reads CAWSVQEHNQPQHF. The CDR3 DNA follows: TGTGCCTGGAGTGTACAGGAGCACAATCAGCCCCAGCATTTT.

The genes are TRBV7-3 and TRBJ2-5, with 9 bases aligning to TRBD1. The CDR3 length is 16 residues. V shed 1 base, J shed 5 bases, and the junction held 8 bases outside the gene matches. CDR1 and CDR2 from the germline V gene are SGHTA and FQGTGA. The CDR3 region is CASSLNGQGSGETQYF. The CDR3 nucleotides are TGTGCCAGCAGCTTAAACGGACAGGGGTCGGGGGAGACCCAGTACTTC.